This TCR beta chain originates from a study of T cells in localized non-small cell lung cancer. The repertoire was sequenced with immunoSEQ multiplex PCR; TCRdb's copy has only in-frame clones and lacks some. The repertoire consists of some 90,000 clones, with roughly 89% occurring once and the leading ten covering around 15%. The V gene end was trimmed by 6 bases and the J gene end by 7 bases; junction bases not matched to a gene: 21. CDR1 is MDHEN and CDR2 is SYDVKM in the germline V gene. The CDR3 is 19 amino acids. The sample was peripheral blood, taken before any cancer treatment. This rearrangement joins TRBV28 to TRBJ1-6, with 7 bases matching TRBD1. This TCR came from a man aged 35 to 69 with stage I squamous cell lung carcinoma. For the CDR3, the DNA is TGTGCCAGCAGCTGGGGTTTATCTGGGTCGAGGGGGCTAAATTCACCCCTCCACTTT. Its translation is CASSWGLSGSRGLNSPLHF. The variable domain in full, completed from reference TRBV28 and TRBJ1-6, reads DVKVTQSSRYLVKRTGEKVFLECVQDMDHENMFWYRQDPGLGLRLIYFSYDVKMKEKGDIPEGYSVSREKKERFSLILESASTNQTSMYLCASSWGLSGSRGLNSPLHFGNGTRLTVT.